Sequencing of this T cell receptor (beta chain) was carried out in a study of T cell repertoires in cytomegalovirus infection. Looking at the study overall: Recently described HLA-C-restricted plus well-studied HLA-B-restricted CMV epitopes were used. Evidence of both CMV infection and a matching HLA type came from public TCR beta signatures. The study, taken as a whole, reports: It was HLA-C-restricted CMV-specific TCR beta clonotypes that dominated the response ex vivo.

The CDR3 extends over 13 amino acids. Trimming stripped 0 bases from V and 5 bases from J, with 4 bases between. Germline V gene sequence: CDR1 SGHTA, CDR2 FQGTGA. TCRdb redid the calling of the reads with MiXCR, one entry per CDR3 protein. The data show roughly 500,000 distinct CDR3 sequences, 33% seen once. This clonotype has at least ten counts. As yet, its antigen is unknown. The chain carries TRBV7-3 and TRBJ2-2; D remains ambiguous. This specimen consisted of cultured PBMCs, obtained from culture after CMV antigen stimulation. The clonotype comes from a human donor in good health (CMV status not recorded). Some clones in this sample may be carry-over from other donors' samples. CDR3 DNA sequence: TGTGCCAGCAGCTTAACTGCGACCGGGGAGCTGTTTTTT. It encodes CASSLTATGELFF.